The sequence of this T cell receptor beta chain was determined in a study of vaccination and CD4 T cells after COVID-19. This clonotype was seen only once. What it recognizes is unknown. The Oncomine TCR Beta short-read assay was what sequenced the DNA obtained from cultured CD4+ T cells. One entry per CDR3 protein, called by TCRdb with MiXCR from the PCR reads. The sample consists of 15,000 to 20,000 distinct CDR3 sequences, 60% to 80% of them appearing once. The CDR3 is 13 residues long. CDR1 and CDR2 from the germline V gene are SNHLY and FYNNEI. V shed 6 bases and J shed 0 bases, with 9 bases lying between them. Treatment indicated: roughly 10-day PBMC culture with coronavirus spike peptide pools or control peptides (ViraFEST assay). Antigen-specific T cell expansion with peptide pools preceded TCR sequencing in the ViraFEST approach. Positive PCR tests were logged from March through December 2020, ahead of US Alpha, Beta and Delta variants.

The rearrangement links TRBV2 to TRBJ2-7; unclear D gene. Source material: CD4+ T cells from blood, cultured in vitro. This TCR derives from a human donor who had recovered from COVID-19. CDR3: CASRTPSSYEQYF. The CDR3 DNA follows: TGTGCCAGCAGGACGCCGAGCTCCTACGAGCAGTACTTC.